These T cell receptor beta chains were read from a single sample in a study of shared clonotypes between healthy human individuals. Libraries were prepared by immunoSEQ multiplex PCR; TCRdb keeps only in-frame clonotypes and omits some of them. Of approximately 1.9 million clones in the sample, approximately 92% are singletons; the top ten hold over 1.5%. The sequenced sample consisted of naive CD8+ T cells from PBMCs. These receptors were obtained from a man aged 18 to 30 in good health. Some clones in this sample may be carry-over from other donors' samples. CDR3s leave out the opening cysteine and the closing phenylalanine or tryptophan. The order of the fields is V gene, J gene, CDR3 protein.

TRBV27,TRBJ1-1,ASRGGGLTEAF
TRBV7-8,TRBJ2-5,ASSLGGQGGQETQY
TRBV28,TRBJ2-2,ASSPLNVRGELF
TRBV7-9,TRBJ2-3,ASSLVLADTDTQY
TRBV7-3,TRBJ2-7,ASSLYPGARSEQY
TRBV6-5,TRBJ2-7,ASSYGGYSYEQY
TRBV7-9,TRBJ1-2,ASSGTGLYYGYT
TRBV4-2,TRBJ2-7,ASSQDPSGRSYEQY
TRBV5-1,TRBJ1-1,ASSLVDRGGTEAF
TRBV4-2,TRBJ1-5,ASSQVRRDRGNQPQH
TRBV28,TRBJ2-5,ASSFQGTSSLQETQY
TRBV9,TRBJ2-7,ASSAGTLYEQY
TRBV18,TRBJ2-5,ASSPSLGLAVQETQY
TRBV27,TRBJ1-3,ASSLGGLGNTIY
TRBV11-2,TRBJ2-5,ASHYGGLAGSPETQY
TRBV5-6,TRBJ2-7,ASSLGQGVAYEQY
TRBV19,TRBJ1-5,ASRWTGWAVNQPQH
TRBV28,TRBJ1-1,AVRQGGEAF
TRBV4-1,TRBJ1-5,ASSPLGHDSNQPQH
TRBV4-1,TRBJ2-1,ASSQEWGLSYNEQF
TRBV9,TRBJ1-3,ASSVSGQGVPHSGNTIY
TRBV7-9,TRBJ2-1,ASSPSGGSYNEQF
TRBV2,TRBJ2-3,ASTTGLDTQY
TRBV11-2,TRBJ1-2,ASSDGGYGYT
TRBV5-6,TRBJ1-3,ASSQGRLSGNTIY
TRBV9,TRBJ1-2,ASSVSKDDRIFNYGYT
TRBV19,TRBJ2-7,ASSPAGGHEQY
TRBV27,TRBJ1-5,ASSLGSIGDRMNQPQH
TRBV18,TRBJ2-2,ASSTLDTGELF
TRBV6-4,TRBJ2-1,ASSVGGNEQF
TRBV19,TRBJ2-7,ASSTAGRQTYEQY
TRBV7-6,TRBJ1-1,ASSLEALGLHTEAF
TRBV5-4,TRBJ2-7,ASSHRDSSYEQY
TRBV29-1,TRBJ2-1,SVSTGYSYNEQF
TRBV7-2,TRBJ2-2,ASSSRLAGTGELF
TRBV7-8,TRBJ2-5,ASSARTGGETQY
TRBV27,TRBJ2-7,ASSFRVRGSDEQY
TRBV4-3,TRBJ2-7,ASSLSPGQGVGEQY
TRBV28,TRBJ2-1,ASSSFEGVNEQF
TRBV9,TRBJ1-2,ASSGSLGTVYGYT
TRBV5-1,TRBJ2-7,ASSLKLAGVQEQY
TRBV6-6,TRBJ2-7,ASSWGRGKTYEQY
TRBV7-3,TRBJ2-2,ASSPWASGRNTGELF
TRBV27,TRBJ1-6,ASSFSGANSPLH
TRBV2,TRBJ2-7,ASSEGSGGLPYEQY
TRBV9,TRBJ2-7,ASSPRDRGSYEQY
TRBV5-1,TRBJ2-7,ASRGQNEQY
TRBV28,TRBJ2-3,ASSLPSPSGRGGTQY
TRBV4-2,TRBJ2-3,ASSQGATTDTQY
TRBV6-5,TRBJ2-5,ASSYGMGQETQY
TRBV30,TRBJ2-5,AWSRLAGAFGETQY
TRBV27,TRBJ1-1,ASSVRTGGLAEAF
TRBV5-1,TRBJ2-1,ASSPPKVGAGVERDNEQF